Below, 26 T cell receptor beta chains from the same sample are listed, as sequenced in a study of OX40 agonist ivuxolimab in advanced cancers. TCRdb's copy holds only in-frame clones and misses some; the assay was immunoSEQ multiplex PCR. The data hold roughly 23,000 clones, with roughly 83% observed a single time. The specimen was CD4+ or CD8+ T cells sorted from blood, collected in a trial of the OX40 agonist ivuxolimab. These receptors all come from an adult with an advanced solid tumor such as melanoma, head and neck, liver or kidney cancer.

In nucleotides, the CDR3 is TGTGCCAGTAGTATAGGCCGGCGGACTAGCGAGAATGCGGCCCAGTACTTC. This gives the protein CASSIGRRTSENAAQYF. The gene calls are TRBV19 and TRBJ2-5; 9 nucleotides align to TRBD2. Germline CDR1 and CDR2: LNHDA and SQIVND (reference sequence). The junction had 15 bases not matched to a gene; V was cut back by 1 base and J by 9 bases. This CDR3 is 17 amino acids long.

The chain recombines TRBV29-1 with TRBJ2-7; tentative D call: TRBD1 (6 bases). This CDR3 has 17 residues. V was clipped by 1 base and J by 0 bases, with 19 bases between them. Per the germline V gene, CDR1 is SQVTM and CDR2 is ANQGSEA. The CDR3 region has the DNA TGCAGCGTTGAAGTATACGGAGACAGGTCCAGCTCCTACGAGCAGTACTTC. Protein sequence: CSVEVYGDRSSSYEQYF.

The chain has TRBV18 and TRBJ2-7; possibly TRBD1 or TRBD2 for D (5 bases each). The germline CDR1 and CDR2 sequences are KGHSH and LQKENI. V was shortened by 2 bases and J by 3 bases, with 14 bases between the two germline ends. The CDR3 has 15 residues. The DNA of the CDR3 is TGTGCCAGCTCACCAAGGGGACCCTACCTCTACGAGCAGTACTTC. Translation: CASSPRGPYLYEQYF.

The J gene is TRBJ2-7, the V gene TRBV2; D possibly uses TRBD1 or TRBD2 (5 bases each). The CDR3 loop spans 15 amino acids. V lost 0 bases to trimming and J lost 3 bases, with 12 bases between them. Looked up from germline, CDR1 is SNHLY and CDR2 is FYNNEI. DNA of the CDR3: TGTGCCAGCAGTGAAGCGCTGGCAGGGAGCTACGAGCAGTACTTC. Amino acids: CASSEALAGSYEQYF.

The chain carries TRBV4-2 and TRBJ2-7, with D hard to call. Trimming took off 0 bases at V and 1 base at J, with 13 bases between the two ends. Germline V lookup: CDR1 LGHNA, CDR2 YNFKEQ. This CDR3 contains 16 residues. This chain's CDR3 is CASSQDGPEPSYEQYF. CDR3 bases: TGTGCCAGCAGCCAAGATGGGCCTGAACCATCCTACGAGCAGTACTTC.

This clone was picked up one time. The V gene is TRBV7-9, the J gene TRBJ2-5, with TRBD1 matching 7 bases. The CDR3 is 14 amino acids. The V gene end was trimmed by 6 bases and the J gene end by 5 bases; junction bases not matched to a gene: 9. Germline CDR1 and CDR2: SEHNR and FQNEAQ (reference sequence). In DNA form, the CDR3 reads TGTGCCAGCAGGGGGGAAGGGGGCTGGGAGACCCAGTACTTC. Translated: CASRGEGGWETQYF. Combining the CDR3 with reference TRBV7-9 and TRBJ2-5 gives the whole variable domain DTGVSQNPRHKITKRGQNVTFRCDPISEHNRLYWYRQTLGQGPEFLTYFQNEAQLEKSRLLSDRFSAERPKGSFSTLEIQRTEQGDSAMYLCASRGEGGWETQYFGPGTRLLVL.

The chain combines TRBV25-1 with TRBJ1-4; tentative D call: TRBD1 (5 bases). Trimming cost V 1 base and J 2 bases, with 5 bases left between them. CDR3 size: 14 residues. Germline lookup yields CDR1 MGHDK and CDR2 SYGVNS. The CDR3 DNA sequence: TGTGCCAGCAGTGAATGGGGGACTAATGAAAAACTGTTTTTT. It codes for CASSEWGTNEKLFF.

This clone was counted between two and nine times. This chain connects TRBV5-6 to TRBJ2-3; a possible D gene is TRBD2 (7 bases). The CDR3 covers 16 residues. The V end was cut by 6 bases, the J end by 0 bases, with 17 bases between. From germline, CDR1 is SGHDT and CDR2 YYEEEE. The DNA of the CDR3 is TGTGCCAGCACCGCCGGGGGGCTATTTAGCACAGATACGCAGTATTTT. This sequence encodes CASTAGGLFSTDTQYF. The full variable domain, in which reference TRBV5-6 and TRBJ2-3 provide the parts outside the CDR3, is DAGVTQSPTHLIKTRGQQVTLRCSPKSGHDTVSWYQQALGQGPQFIFQYYEEEERQRGNFPDRFSGHQFPNYSSELNVNALLLGDSALYLCASTAGGLFSTDTQYFGPGTRLTVL.

This sequence joins TRBV7-2 and TRBJ1-1; a weak D match, TRBD1 (6 bases). From germline, CDR1 is SGHTA and CDR2 FQGNSA. This CDR3 contains 17 residues. Between the trimmed V and J ends, which lost 1 base and 1 base, there was a span of 16 bases. This CDR3 reads CASSLVGLGAGNTEAFF. The CDR3 DNA follows: TGTGCCAGCAGCTTAGTAGGTCTGGGGGCGGGGAACACTGAAGCTTTCTTT. Variable domain in full (rest from reference TRBV7-2 and TRBJ1-1): GAGVSQSPSNKVTEKGKDVELRCDPISGHTALYWYRQSLGQGLEFLIYFQGNSAPDKSGLPSDRFSAERTGGSVSTLTIQRTQQEDSAVYLCASSLVGLGAGNTEAFFGQGTRLTVV.

V gene TRBV7-9 combines with J gene TRBJ1-4; 7 bases match TRBD1. The germline V gene encodes CDR1 SEHNR and CDR2 FQNEAQ (reference sequence). The CDR3 is 17 residues long. V lost 5 bases, J lost 0 bases, and 9 bases stayed unmatched. The CDR3, as DNA: TGTGCCAGCAGCCAGGACAGGAGCGGACCAACTAATGAAAAACTGTTTTTT. It translates to CASSQDRSGPTNEKLFF.

In this sample, this clone turned up a few times. The rearrangement uses TRBV5-8 and TRBJ2-3; the match to TRBD1 covers 8 bases. Unmatched junction bases numbered 3, after V lost 3 bases and J lost 3 bases. This CDR3 is built from 14 residues. Germline loops: CDR1 SGHTS, CDR2 YDEGEE. The CDR3 region is CASSYGQGTDTQYF. The CDR3 nucleotides read TGTGCCAGCAGCTACGGACAGGGTACAGATACGCAGTATTTT.

In its sample, this clone is medium-sized. V and J are TRBV9 and TRBJ2-6, with a possible D match to TRBD2 (5 bases). CDR3 size: 18 residues. The ends were cut back, 1 base at V and 0 bases at J, with 14 bases in the middle. Germline CDR1 and CDR2: SGDLS and YYNGEE. CDR3 sequence (DNA): TGTGCCAGCAGCGTAAGGGTGGAGGCCCTCTCTGGGGCCAACGTCCTGACTTTC. Translation: CASSVRVEALSGANVLTF.

The chain links TRBV13 to TRBJ2-7; 7 bases are a match to TRBD1. CDR1 is PRHDT, CDR2 FYEKMQ, per germline (reference sequence). J lost 0 bases, V lost 0 bases, and 8 bases had no gene match. This CDR3 is 17 amino acids long. In nucleotides, the CDR3 is TGTGCCAGCAGCTTAGGCCCGGGGACAGTCTTCTCCTACGAGCAGTACTTC. Protein sequence: CASSLGPGTVFSYEQYF.

The rearrangement uses TRBV14 and TRBJ2-5; TRBD1 agrees at 9 bases. The germline V gene has CDR1 SGHDN and CDR2 FVKESK. The CDR3 totals 16 residues. The J segment lost 2 bases and the V segment lost 2 bases, leaving 6 bases of the junction unmatched. The CDR3 DNA reads as TGTGCCAGCAGCCAATGGACAGGGGAGGGGCAAGAGACCCAGTACTTC. Residues: CASSQWTGEGQETQYF.

The chain links TRBV19 to TRBJ2-1; D might be TRBD1 or TRBD2, each matching 5 bases. Trimming removed 0 bases at V and 2 bases at J, with 8 bases between. CDR3 length: 15 residues. CDR1 is LNHDA, CDR2 SQIVND, per germline (reference sequence). CDR3: CASSIDGGPYNEQFF. CDR3 in DNA: TGTGCCAGTAGTATAGATGGGGGACCCTACAATGAGCAGTTCTTC.

The chain combines TRBV30 with TRBJ1-5, with unresolved D. In germline, CDR1 is GTSNPN, CDR2 SVGIG (reference sequence). CDR3 length equals 15 residues. V lost 3 bases and J 0 bases, leaving 12 bases between the germline ends. The CDR3 DNA reads TGTGCCTGGAGCCGTGGAGCAGATAGCAATCAGCCCCAGCATTTT. This translates into CAWSRGADSNQPQHF.

The V gene is TRBV6-5, the J gene TRBJ2-1; D is unclear. The germline V gene has CDR1 MNHEY and CDR2 SVGAGI. This CDR3 has 12 residues. V gave up 6 bases and J gave up 4 bases, with 7 bases separating them. Written as DNA, the CDR3 is TGTGCCAGCAGAGGCGTTTACAATGAGCAGTTCTTC. Its translation is CASRGVYNEQFF.

This clone was seen a few times. This chain connects TRBV27 to TRBJ2-1; tentatively, D is TRBD2 (5 bases). The CDR3 loop spans 12 amino acids. Germline V gene sequence: CDR1 MNHEY, CDR2 SMNVEV (reference sequence). The ends were cut back, 6 bases at V and 8 bases at J, with 11 bases in the middle. This CDR3 reads CASRDSPHEQFF. CDR3 DNA: TGTGCCAGCAGGGACTCTCCCCATGAGCAGTTCTTC.

The chain joins TRBV9 to TRBJ2-1, with 15 bases lining up with TRBD2. The length of the CDR3 is 17 residues. CDR1 SGDLS and CDR2 YYNGEE come from the germline V gene. V trimming: 2 bases; J trimming: 10 bases; junction bases outside the gene matches: 10. CDR3 bases: TGTGCCAGCAGCGTGACAGACGTGGGACTAGCGGGAGGAGAGCAGTTCTTC. Its protein product is CASSVTDVGLAGGEQFF.

V and J are TRBV4-1 and TRBJ2-3; 8 nucleotides line up with TRBD2. The germline gives CDR1 MGHRA, CDR2 YSYEKL. V gave up 0 bases and J gave up 2 bases; unmatched junction bases: 4. This CDR3 is 16 amino acids long. CDR3 protein: CASSQELAGLTDTQYF. CDR3 sequence (DNA): TGCGCCAGCAGCCAAGAATTAGCGGGGCTCACAGATACGCAGTATTTT.

V and J are TRBV30 and TRBJ2-7, with 9 bases fitting TRBD1. Losses at the gene ends were 5 bases for V and 1 base for J; bases not matched to a gene: 6. Germline V gene sequence: CDR1 GTSNPN, CDR2 SVGIG (reference sequence). The CDR3 totals 14 residues. CDR3 nucleotides: TGTGCCTGGGGGATAGGGACAGGGTCCTACGAGCAGTACTTC. Amino acids: CAWGIGTGSYEQYF. The entire variable domain, with the rest obtained from reference TRBV30 and TRBJ2-7, is as follows: SQTIHQWPATLVQPVGSPLSLECTVEGTSNPNLYWYRQAAGRGLQLLFYSVGIGQISSEVPQNLSASRPQDRQFILSSKKLLLSDSGFYLCAWGIGTGSYEQYFGPGTRLTVT.

The chain uses TRBV7-2 and TRBJ2-7; the D call may be TRBD1 or TRBD2 (7 bases each). V gave up 4 bases and J gave up 2 bases, with 15 bases separating them. Germline-derived CDR1 and CDR2 are SGHTA and FQGNSA. The CDR3 sequence is 15 residues long. CDR3 nucleotides: TGTGCCAGCAGCTCAGGGGGAGGGGACCCCTACGAGCAGTACTTC. This codes for CASSSGGGDPYEQYF.

This clone was observed a handful of times. V gene TRBV27 combines with J gene TRBJ1-1; 7 positions match TRBD1. Germline CDR1 and CDR2: MNHEY and SMNVEV (reference sequence). There are 15 residues in the CDR3. Losses at the gene ends were 5 bases for V and 4 bases for J; bases not matched to a gene: 10. The CDR3 region is CASSLNRGGRTEAFF. CDR3 coding DNA: TGTGCCAGCAGTCTAAACAGGGGTGGTCGCACTGAAGCTTTCTTT.

The V gene is TRBV4-1, the J gene TRBJ2-5, with D possibly being TRBD1 or TRBD2 (5 bases each). The J call may be incorrect, as the DNA end agrees better with TRBJ2-7. CDR1 and CDR2 (germline): MGHRA, YSYEKL. The CDR3 is 17 residues long. The CDR3 DNA sequence: TGCGCCAGCAGCCAAGACCCCGGGACCCTTCCCCCCCCCGAGCAGTACTTC. Its protein is CASSQDPGTLPPPEQYF.

This clone was recorded only once. This chain links TRBV9 with TRBJ2-1; 10 bases fit TRBD1. Germline V gene lookup returns CDR1 SGDLS and CDR2 YYNGEE. The J segment lost 7 bases and the V segment lost 4 bases, leaving 8 bases of the junction unmatched. The CDR3 runs 15 residues. CDR3 coding DNA: TGTGCCAGCAGCATTCGGACAGGGGGAGGGAATGAGCAGTTCTTC. Translating it yields CASSIRTGGGNEQFF. The entire variable domain, with the rest obtained from reference TRBV9 and TRBJ2-1, is as follows: DSGVTQTPKHLITATGQRVTLRCSPRSGDLSVYWYQQSLDQGLQFLIQYYNGEERAKGNILERFSAQQFPDLHSELNLSSLELGDSALYFCASSIRTGGGNEQFFGPGTRLTVL.

The chain carries TRBV13 and TRBJ2-5; D unclear. The CDR3 has 13 amino acids. Trimming took off 0 bases at V and 5 bases at J, with 7 bases between the two ends. Germline V lookup: CDR1 PRHDT, CDR2 FYEKMQ (reference sequence). DNA of the CDR3: TGTGCCAGCAGCTTAGGCCGTAGGGAGACCCAGTACTTC. Protein sequence: CASSLGRRETQYF.